One TCR beta chain is described in this entry. Its antigen is not known. This may be a read error: a much more frequent sequence differs by one nucleotide. The authors amplified TCR beta CDR3 regions from RNA transcripts. RT-PCR in the first round used HTBI primers; a second-round multiplex PCR followed. TCRdb recomputed calls from the multiplex PCR reads with MiXCR, one row per CDR3 protein. The profile shows over 500,000 distinct CDR3 sequences, about 20% of them singletons. The data belong to a study of Graves' ophthalmopathy and Graves' hyperthyroidism. Study conclusions and caveats: Most expanded clonotypes from thyroid (those above 0.001 frequency) were also found in blood. Discrimination between ophthalmopathy and stable hyperthyroidism by a 13-signature model showed roughly 88% sensitivity and 75% to 84% specificity.

CDR1 and CDR2 from the germline V gene are MGHRA and YSYEKL. The CDR3 is 16 amino acids. The sequence was collected from a woman younger than 35 with stable Graves' hyperthyroidism. Some clones in this sample may be carry-over from other donors' samples. The chain carries TRBV4-1 and TRBJ1-2; D is possibly TRBD1 (6 bases). What was sequenced was peripheral blood. The CDR3 reads CVSSQTPRGRGYGYTF. The CDR3 region has the DNA TGCGTCAGCAGCCAAACTCCACGGGGGCGCGGCTATGGCTACACCTTC.